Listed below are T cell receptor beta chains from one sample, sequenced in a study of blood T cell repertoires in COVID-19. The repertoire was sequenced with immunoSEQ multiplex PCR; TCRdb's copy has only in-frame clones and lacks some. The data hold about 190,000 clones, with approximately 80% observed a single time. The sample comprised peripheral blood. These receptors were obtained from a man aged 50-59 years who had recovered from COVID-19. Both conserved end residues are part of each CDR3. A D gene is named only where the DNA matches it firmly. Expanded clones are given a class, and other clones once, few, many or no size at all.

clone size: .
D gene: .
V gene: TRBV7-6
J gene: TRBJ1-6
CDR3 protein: CASSLDQGIFNSPLHF
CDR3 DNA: TGTGCCAGCAGCTTAGACCAGGGGATCTTCAATTCACCCCTCCACTTT

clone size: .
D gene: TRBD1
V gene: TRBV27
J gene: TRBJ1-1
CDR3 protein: CASSLLGQGAQRAFF
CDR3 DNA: TGTGCCAGCAGTTTATTGGGACAGGGGGCTCAAAGAGCTTTCTTT

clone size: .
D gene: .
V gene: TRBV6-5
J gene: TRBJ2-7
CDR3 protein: CASSLQVWNSYEQYF
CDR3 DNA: TGTGCCAGCAGTTTACAGGTATGGAACTCCTACGAGCAGTACTTC

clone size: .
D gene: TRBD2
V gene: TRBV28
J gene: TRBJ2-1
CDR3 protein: CASSFGGLAGFF
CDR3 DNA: TGTGCCAGCAGTTTTGGGGGACTAGCGGGATTCTTC

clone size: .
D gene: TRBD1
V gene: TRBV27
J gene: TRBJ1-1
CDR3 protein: CASSSITTGVNTEAFF
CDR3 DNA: TGTGCCAGCAGTTCTATTACTACAGGGGTGAACACTGAAGCTTTCTTT

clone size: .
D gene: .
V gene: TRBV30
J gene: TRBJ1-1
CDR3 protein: CAWKRVGVREAFF
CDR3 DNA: TGTGCCTGGAAGCGGGTGGGGGTCCGTGAAGCTTTCTTT

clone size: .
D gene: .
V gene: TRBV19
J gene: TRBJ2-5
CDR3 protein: CASSAGSGVETQYF
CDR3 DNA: TGTGCCAGTAGTGCGGGATCTGGGGTCGAGACCCAGTACTTC

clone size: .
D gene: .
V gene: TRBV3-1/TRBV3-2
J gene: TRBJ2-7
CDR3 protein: CASSQAGGYEQYF
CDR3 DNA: TGTGCCAGCAGCCAAGCCGGAGGCTACGAGCAGTACTTC

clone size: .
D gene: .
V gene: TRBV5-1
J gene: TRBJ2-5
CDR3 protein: CASSPGGGAWEETQYF
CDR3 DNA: TGCGCCAGCAGCCCAGGTGGGGGCGCATGGGAAGAGACCCAGTACTTC

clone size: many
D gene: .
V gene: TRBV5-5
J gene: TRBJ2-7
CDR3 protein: CASSFWEFDYEQYF
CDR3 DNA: TGTGCCAGCAGCTTTTGGGAGTTCGACTACGAGCAGTACTTC

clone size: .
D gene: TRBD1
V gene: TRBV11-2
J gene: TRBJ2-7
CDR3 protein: CASSFSRGGAFHEQYF
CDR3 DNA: TGTGCCAGCAGCTTTTCCAGAGGGGGCGCTTTCCACGAGCAGTACTTC

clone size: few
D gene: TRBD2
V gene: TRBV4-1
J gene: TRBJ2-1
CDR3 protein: CASSQGLAGVRSYNEQFF
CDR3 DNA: TGCGCCAGCAGCCAGGGACTAGCGGGAGTACGATCCTACAATGAGCAGTTCTTC

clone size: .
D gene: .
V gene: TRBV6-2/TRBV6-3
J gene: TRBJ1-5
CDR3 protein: CASSYSSGIQPQHF
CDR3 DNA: TGTGCCAGCAGTTACTCCTCAGGGATTCAGCCCCAGCATTTT

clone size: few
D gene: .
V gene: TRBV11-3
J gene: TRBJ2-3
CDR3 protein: CASKEGSTDTQYF
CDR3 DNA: TGTGCCAGCAAGGAGGGGTCAACAGATACGCAGTATTTT

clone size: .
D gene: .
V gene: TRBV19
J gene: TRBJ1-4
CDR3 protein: CASSIQINEKLFF
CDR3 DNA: TGTGCCAGTAGTATACAGATTAATGAAAAACTGTTTTTT

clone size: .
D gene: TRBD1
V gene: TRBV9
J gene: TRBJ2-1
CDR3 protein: CASSVATTGTGIIYNEQFF
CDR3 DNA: TGTGCCAGCAGCGTAGCAACCACCGGGACAGGGATTATCTACAATGAGCAGTTCTTC

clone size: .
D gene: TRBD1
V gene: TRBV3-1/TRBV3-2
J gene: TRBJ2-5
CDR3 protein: CASSQRTGGAETQYF
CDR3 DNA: TGTGCCAGCAGCCAAAGGACAGGGGGCGCAGAGACCCAGTACTTC

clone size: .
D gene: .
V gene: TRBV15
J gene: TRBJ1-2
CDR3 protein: CATSRDLGVNYGYTF
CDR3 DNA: TGTGCCACCAGCAGAGATCTAGGAGTCAACTATGGCTACACCTTC

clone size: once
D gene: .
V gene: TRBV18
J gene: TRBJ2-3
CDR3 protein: CASSPTGNVADTQYF
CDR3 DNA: TGTGCCAGCTCACCAACAGGTAACGTCGCAGATACGCAGTATTTT

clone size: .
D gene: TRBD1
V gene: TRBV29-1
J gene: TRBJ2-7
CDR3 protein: CSVEGQGMYEQYF
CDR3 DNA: TGCAGCGTTGAGGGACAGGGCATGTACGAGCAGTACTTC

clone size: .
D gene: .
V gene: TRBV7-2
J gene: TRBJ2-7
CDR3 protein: CASSDRYEQYF
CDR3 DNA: TGTGCCAGCAGTGACAGGTACGAGCAGTACTTC

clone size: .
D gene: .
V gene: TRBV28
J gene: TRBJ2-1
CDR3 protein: CASRTLAHYNEQFF
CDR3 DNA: TGTGCCAGCAGAACCCTAGCTCACTACAATGAGCAGTTCTTC

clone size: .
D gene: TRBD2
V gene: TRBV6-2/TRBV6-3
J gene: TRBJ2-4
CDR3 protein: CASSPVAGGVGYF
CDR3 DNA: TGTGCCAGCAGCCCCGTCGCGGGGGGAGTTGGGTACTTC

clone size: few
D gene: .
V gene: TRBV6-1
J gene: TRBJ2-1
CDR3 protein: CASSEGIGREQFF
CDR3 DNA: TGTGCCAGCAGTGAAGGTATTGGGAGAGAGCAGTTCTTC

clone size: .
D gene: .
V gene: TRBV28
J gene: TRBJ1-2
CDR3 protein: CASSFQGPVVGGYTF
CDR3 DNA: TGTGCCAGCAGTTTTCAGGGCCCGGTAGTCGGCGGCTACACCTTC

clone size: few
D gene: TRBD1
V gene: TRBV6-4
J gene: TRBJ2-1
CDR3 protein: CASSDSYQGANEQFF
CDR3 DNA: TGTGCCAGCAGTGACTCGTATCAGGGGGCGAATGAGCAGTTCTTC

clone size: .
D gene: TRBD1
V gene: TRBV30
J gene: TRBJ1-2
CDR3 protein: CAWSGPGQAFYGYTF
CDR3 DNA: TGTGCCTGGAGTGGGCCGGGACAGGCCTTCTATGGCTACACCTTC

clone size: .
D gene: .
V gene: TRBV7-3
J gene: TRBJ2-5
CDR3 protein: CASSLGGIGETQYF
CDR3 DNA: TGTGCCAGCAGCTTAGGTGGAATCGGGGAGACCCAGTACTTC

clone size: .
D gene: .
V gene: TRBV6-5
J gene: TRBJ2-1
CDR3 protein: CATNGVNEQFF
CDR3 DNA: TGTGCCACAAACGGGGTGAATGAGCAGTTCTTC

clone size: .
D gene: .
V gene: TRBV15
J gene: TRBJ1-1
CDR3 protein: CATSSTDRNSYEAFF
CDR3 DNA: TGTGCCACCAGCAGCACCGACAGAAACAGTTATGAAGCTTTCTTT

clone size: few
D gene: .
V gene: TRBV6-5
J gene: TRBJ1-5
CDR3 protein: CASSGQRNQPQHF
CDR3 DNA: TGTGCCAGCAGCGGACAAAGGAATCAGCCCCAGCATTTT

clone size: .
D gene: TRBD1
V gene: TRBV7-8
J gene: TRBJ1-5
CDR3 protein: CASSARTGVDQPQHF
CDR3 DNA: TGTGCCAGCAGCGCCCGGACAGGGGTCGATCAGCCCCAGCATTTT

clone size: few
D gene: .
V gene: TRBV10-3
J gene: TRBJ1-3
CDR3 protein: CATSLSGNTIYF
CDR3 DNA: TGTGCCACCTCTCTCTCTGGAAACACCATATATTTT

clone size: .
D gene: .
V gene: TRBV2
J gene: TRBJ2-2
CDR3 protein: CASNQGVLSSGELFF
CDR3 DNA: TGTGCCAGCAATCAGGGTGTGTTGTCCTCCGGGGAGCTGTTTTTT

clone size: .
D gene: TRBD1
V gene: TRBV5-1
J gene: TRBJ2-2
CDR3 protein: CASSLEGTGVNTGELFF
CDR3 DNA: TGCGCCAGCAGCCTGGAGGGGACAGGGGTCAACACCGGGGAGCTGTTTTTT

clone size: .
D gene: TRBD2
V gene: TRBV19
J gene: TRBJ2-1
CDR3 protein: CASSFTSGSRYNEQFF
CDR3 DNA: TGTGCCAGTAGTTTTACTAGCGGGAGCCGGTACAATGAGCAGTTCTTC

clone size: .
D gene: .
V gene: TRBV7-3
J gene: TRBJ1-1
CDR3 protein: CASSLDGSRAGPNTEAFF
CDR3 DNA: TGTGCCAGCAGCTTAGACGGATCGCGGGCGGGTCCGAACACTGAAGCTTTCTTT

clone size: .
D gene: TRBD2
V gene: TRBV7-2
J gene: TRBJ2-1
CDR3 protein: CASSLVRTSGTNYNEQFF
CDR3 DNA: TGTGCCAGCAGCTTAGTACGGACTAGCGGGACTAACTACAATGAGCAGTTCTTC

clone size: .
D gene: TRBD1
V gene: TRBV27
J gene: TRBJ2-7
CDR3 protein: CASRPGQGIAYEQYF
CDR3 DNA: TGTGCCAGCAGACCGGGACAGGGAATCGCCTACGAGCAGTACTTC

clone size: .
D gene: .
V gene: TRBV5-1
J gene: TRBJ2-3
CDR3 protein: CASSLGGKRTDTQYF
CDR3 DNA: TGCGCCAGCAGCTTGGGCGGGAAAAGAACAGATACGCAGTATTTT

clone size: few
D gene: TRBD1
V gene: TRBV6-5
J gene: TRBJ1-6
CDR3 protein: CASSTTGSYSPLHF
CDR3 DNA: TGTGCCAGCAGTACGACAGGGAGTTATTCACCCCTCCACTTT

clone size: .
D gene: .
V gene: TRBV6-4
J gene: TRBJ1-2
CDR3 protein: CASSGTGSNGYTF
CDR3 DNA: TGTGCCAGCAGTGGAACAGGGTCTAATGGCTACACCTTC

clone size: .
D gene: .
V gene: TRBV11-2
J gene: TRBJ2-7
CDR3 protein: CASSKTASYEQYF
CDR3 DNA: TGTGCCAGCAGCAAGACAGCCTCCTACGAGCAGTACTTC

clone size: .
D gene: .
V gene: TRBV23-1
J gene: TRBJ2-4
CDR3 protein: CASSQEIFLPDGSDLAKNIQYF
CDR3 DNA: TGCGCCAGCAGTCAAGAGATCTTTCTTCCAGATGGATCTGACTTAGCCAAAAACATTCAGTACTTC

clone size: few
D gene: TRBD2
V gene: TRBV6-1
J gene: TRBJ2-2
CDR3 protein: CASSEIRGTRGSTGELFF
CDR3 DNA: TGTGCCAGCAGTGAAATACGAGGGACTAGGGGAAGCACCGGGGAGCTGTTTTTT

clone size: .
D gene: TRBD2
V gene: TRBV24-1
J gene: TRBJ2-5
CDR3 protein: CATSSGAGETQYF
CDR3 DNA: TGTGCCACCAGTAGCGGGGCCGGGGAGACCCAGTACTTC

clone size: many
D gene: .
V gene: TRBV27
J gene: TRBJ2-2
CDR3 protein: CASSLLPGSTGELFF
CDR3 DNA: TGTGCCAGCAGTTTATTACCGGGGTCCACCGGGGAGCTGTTTTTT

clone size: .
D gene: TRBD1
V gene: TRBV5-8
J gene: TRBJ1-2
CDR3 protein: CASSYRDRSEIF
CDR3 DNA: TGTGCCAGCAGCTACCGGGACAGATCCGAAATTTTC

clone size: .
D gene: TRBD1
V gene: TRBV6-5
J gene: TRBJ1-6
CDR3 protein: CASSLDRVGSPLHF
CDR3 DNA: TGTGCCAGCAGTCTTGACAGGGTGGGTTCACCCCTCCACTTT

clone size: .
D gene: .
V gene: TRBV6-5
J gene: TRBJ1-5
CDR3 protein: CASLMIRDQPQHF
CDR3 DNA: TGTGCCAGCCTAATGATACGGGATCAGCCCCAGCATTTT

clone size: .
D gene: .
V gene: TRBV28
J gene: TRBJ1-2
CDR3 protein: CASEHYSTNYGYTF
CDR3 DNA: TGTGCCAGCGAGCACTACTCCACTAACTATGGCTACACCTTC

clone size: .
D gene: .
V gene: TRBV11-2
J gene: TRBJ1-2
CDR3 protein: CASSQSVYGYTF
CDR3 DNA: TGTGCCAGCAGCCAAAGCGTTTATGGCTACACCTTC

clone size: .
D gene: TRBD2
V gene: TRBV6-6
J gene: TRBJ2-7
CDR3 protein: CASRPGTSVTYEQYF
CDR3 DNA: TGTGCCAGCAGGCCCGGGACTAGCGTGACCTACGAGCAGTACTTC

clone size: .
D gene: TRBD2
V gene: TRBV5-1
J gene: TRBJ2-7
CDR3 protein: CASSLASPAGGTYEQYF
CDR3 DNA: TGCGCCAGCAGCTTGGCCAGTCCAGCGGGAGGGACCTACGAGCAGTACTTC

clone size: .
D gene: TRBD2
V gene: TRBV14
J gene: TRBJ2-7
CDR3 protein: CASSASGGLAGRSYEQYF
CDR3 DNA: TGTGCCAGCAGCGCTTCGGGGGGACTAGCGGGACGATCCTACGAGCAGTACTTC

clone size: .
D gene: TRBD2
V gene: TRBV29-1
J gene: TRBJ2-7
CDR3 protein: CSVAYSGSYEQYF
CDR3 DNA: TGCAGCGTTGCTTATAGCGGGAGCTACGAGCAGTACTTC

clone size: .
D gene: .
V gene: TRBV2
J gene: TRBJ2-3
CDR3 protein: CASHTGLRRTDTQYF
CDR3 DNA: TGTGCCAGCCACACGGGACTCCGACGCACAGATACGCAGTATTTT

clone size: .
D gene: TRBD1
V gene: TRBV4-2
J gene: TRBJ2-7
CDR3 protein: CASSQGIPGQIPYEQYF
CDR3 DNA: TGTGCCAGCAGCCAGGGTATCCCGGGACAGATACCTTACGAGCAGTACTTC

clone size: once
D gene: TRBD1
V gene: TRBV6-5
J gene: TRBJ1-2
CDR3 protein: CASSQTGDYGYTF
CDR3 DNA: TGTGCCAGCAGTCAGACAGGGGACTATGGCTACACCTTC